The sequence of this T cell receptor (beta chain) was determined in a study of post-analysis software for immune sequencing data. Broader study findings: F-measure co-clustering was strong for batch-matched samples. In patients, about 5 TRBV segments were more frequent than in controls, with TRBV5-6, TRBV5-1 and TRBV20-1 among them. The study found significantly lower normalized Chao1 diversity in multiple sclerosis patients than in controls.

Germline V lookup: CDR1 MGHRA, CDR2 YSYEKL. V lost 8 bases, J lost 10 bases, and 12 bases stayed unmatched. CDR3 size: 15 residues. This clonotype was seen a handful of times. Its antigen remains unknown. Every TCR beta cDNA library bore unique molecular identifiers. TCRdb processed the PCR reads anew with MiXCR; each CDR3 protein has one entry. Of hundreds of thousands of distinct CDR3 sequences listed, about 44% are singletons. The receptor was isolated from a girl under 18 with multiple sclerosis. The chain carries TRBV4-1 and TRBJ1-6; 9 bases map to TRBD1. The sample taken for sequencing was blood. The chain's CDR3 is CASRIGGQGASPLHF. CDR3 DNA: TGCGCCAGCCGAATTGGGGGACAGGGAGCCTCACCCCTCCACTTT.